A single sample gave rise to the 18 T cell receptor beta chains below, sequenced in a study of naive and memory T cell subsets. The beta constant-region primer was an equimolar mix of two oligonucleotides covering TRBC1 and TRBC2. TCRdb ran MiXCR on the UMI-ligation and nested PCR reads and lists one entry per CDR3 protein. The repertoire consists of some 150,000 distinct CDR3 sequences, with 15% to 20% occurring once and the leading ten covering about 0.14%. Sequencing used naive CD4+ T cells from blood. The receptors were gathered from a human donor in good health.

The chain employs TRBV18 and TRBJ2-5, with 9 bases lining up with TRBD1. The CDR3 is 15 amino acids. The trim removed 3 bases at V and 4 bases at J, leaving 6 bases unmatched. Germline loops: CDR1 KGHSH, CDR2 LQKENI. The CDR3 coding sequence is TGTGCCAGCTCACCGAGGGACAGGGATGGAGAGACCCAGTACTTC. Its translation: CASSPRDRDGETQYF.

CDR3 sequence: CASSLGPQDGYTF. The DNA for the CDR3 is TGCGCCAGCAGCTTGGGGCCCCAGGATGGCTACACCTTC. J is TRBJ1-2 and V is TRBV5-1, with no clear D. The V end was cut by 0 bases, the J end by 6 bases, with 9 bases between. The germline V gene has CDR1 SGHRS and CDR2 YFSETQ. The CDR3 consists of 13 residues.

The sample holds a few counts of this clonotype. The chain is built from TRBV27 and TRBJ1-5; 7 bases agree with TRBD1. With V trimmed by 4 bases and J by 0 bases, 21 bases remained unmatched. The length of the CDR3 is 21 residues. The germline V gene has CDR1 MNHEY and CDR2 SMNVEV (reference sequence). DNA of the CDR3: TGTGCCAGCAGTTCCACCCTCCTCCGGGACAGCGATGCTTATAGCAATCAGCCCCAGCATTTT. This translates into CASSSTLLRDSDAYSNQPQHF.

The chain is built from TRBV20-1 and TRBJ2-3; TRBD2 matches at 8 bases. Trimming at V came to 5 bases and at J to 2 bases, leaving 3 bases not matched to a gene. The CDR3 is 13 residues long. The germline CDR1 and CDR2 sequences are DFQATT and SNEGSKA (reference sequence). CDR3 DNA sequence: TGCAGTGCTCTAGCGGGCGCCACAGATACGCAGTATTTT. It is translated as CSALAGATDTQYF.

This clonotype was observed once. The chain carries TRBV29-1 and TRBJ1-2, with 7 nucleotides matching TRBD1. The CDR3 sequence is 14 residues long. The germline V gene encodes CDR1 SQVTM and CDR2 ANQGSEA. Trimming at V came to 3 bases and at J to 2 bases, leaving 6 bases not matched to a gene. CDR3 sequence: CSVDIGGRNYGYTF. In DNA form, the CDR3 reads TGCAGCGTTGATATAGGGGGCCGAAACTATGGCTACACCTTC. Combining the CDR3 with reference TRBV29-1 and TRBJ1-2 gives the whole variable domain SAVISQKPSRDICQRGTSLTIQCQVDSQVTMMFWYRQQPGQSLTLIATANQGSEATYESGFVIDKFPISRPNLTFSTLTVSNMSPEDSSIYLCSVDIGGRNYGYTFGSGTRLTVV.

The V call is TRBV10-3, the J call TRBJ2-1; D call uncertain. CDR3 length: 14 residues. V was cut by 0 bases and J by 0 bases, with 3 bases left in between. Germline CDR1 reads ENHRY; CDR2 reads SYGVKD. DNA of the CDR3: TGTGCCATCAGTGAGTCGGGCTCCTACAATGAGCAGTTCTTC. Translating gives CAISESGSYNEQFF.

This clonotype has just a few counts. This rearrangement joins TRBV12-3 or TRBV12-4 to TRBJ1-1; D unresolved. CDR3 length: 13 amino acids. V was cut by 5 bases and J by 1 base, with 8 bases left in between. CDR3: CASSEWTNTEAFF. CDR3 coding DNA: TGTGCCAGCAGTGAGTGGACGAACACTGAAGCTTTCTTT.

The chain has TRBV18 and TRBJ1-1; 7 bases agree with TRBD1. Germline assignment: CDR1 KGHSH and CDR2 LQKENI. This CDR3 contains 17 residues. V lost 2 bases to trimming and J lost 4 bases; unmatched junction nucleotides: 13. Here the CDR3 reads CASSPKLKGADGTEAFF. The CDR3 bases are TGTGCCAGCTCACCAAAGTTAAAGGGGGCAGATGGCACTGAAGCTTTCTTT.

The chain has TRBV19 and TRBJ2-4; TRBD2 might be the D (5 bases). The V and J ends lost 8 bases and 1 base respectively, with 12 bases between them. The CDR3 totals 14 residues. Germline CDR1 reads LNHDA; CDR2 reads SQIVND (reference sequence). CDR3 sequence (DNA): TGTGCCAGTCAACGGGGTGGGGCCAAAAACATTCAGTACTTC. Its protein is CASQRGGAKNIQYF.

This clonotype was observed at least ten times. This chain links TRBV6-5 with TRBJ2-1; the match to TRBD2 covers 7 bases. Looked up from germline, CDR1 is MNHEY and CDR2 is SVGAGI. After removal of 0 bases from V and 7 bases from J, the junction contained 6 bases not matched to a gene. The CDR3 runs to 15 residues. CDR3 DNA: TGTGCCAGCAGTTACTCTTGGGGGGGAGGGAATGAGCAGTTCTTC. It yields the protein CASSYSWGGGNEQFF.

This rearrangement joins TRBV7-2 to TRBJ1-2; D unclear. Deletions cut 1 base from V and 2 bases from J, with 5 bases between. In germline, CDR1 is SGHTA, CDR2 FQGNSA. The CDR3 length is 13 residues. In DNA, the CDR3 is TGTGCCAGCAGCTTAGGCACCAACTATGGCTACACCTTC. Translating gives CASSLGTNYGYTF. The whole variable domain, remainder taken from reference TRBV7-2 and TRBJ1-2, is GAGVSQSPSNKVTEKGKDVELRCDPISGHTALYWYRQSLGQGLEFLIYFQGNSAPDKSGLPSDRFSAERTGGSVSTLTIQRTQQEDSAVYLCASSLGTNYGYTFGSGTRLTVV.

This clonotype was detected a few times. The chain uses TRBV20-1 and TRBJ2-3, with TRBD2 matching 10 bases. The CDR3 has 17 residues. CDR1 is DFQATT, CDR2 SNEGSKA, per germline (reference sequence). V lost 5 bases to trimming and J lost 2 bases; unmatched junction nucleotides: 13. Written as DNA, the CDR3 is TGCAGTGCTCCTGAGGCCCTAGCGGGAGCCCTCACAGATACGCAGTATTTT. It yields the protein CSAPEALAGALTDTQYF.

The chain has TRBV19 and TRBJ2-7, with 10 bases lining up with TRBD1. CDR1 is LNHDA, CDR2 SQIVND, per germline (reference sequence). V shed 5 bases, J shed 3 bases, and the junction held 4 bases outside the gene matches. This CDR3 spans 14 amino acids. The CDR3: CASSSDRGFYEQYF. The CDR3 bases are TGTGCCAGTAGTTCGGACAGGGGGTTCTACGAGCAGTACTTC.

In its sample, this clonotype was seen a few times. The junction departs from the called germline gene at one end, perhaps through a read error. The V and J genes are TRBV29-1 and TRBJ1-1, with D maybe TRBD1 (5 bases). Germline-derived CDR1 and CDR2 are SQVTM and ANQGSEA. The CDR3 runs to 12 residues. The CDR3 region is CSVEGENTEAFF. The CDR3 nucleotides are TGCAGCGTGGAAGGGGAGAACACTGAAGCTTTCTTT.

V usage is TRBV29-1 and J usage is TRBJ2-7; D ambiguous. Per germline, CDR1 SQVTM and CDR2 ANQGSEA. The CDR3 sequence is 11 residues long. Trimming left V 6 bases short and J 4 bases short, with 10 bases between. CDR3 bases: TGCAGCGTGGCGGCGCCTTACGAGCAGTACTTC. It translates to CSVAAPYEQYF.

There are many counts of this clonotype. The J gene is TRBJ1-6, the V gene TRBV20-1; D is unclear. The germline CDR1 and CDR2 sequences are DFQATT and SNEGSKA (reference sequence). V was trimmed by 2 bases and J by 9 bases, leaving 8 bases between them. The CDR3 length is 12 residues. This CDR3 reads CSARRGVSPLHF. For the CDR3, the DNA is TGCAGTGCTAGACGCGGGGTTTCACCCCTCCACTTT.

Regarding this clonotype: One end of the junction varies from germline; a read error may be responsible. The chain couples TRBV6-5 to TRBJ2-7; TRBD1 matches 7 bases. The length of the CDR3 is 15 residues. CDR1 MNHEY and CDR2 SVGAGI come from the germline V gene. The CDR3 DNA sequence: TGTACCAGCAGTACCCCCGGGACAGCCGTCTACGAGCAGTACTTC. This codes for CTSSTPGTAVYEQYF.

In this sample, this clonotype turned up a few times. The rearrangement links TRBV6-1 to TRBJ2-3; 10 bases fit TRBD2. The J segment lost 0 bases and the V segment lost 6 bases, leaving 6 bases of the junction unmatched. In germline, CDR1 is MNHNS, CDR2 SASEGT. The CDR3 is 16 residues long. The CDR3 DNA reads TGTGCCAGCAGGCGACTAGCGGGTGTTAGCACAGATACGCAGTATTTT. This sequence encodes CASRRLAGVSTDTQYF.